The 31 T cell receptor beta chains below were found in one sample sequenced in a study of blood T cell repertoires in COVID-19. Repertoires were generated with immunoSEQ multiplex PCR, while TCRdb's copy carries only in-frame clones and drops some. The repertoire holds about 170,000 clones, with 79% as singletons. Material: PBMCs or T cells enriched from blood (not recorded which). The receptor set was obtained from a woman in her 70s in a cohort exposed to, infected with or recovered from COVID-19 (not recorded which).

This clone was seen only a few times. The CDR3 region has the DNA TGTGCCAGCAGCGTTACCGGGAATTTTAATTCACCCCTCCACTTT. This gives the protein CASSVTGNFNSPLHF. The rearrangement joins TRBV7-9 to TRBJ1-6; D is uncertain. Trimming removed 5 bases at V and 6 bases at J, with 14 bases between. Germline CDR1 and CDR2: SEHNR and FQNEAQ (reference sequence). The CDR3 totals 15 residues.

This clone turned up a few times. The chain is built from TRBV5-1 and TRBJ2-3; 10 positions agree with TRBD1. With 4 bases clipped from V and 4 bases from J, the junction kept 9 bases outside the gene matches. CDR1 is SGHRS and CDR2 is YFSETQ in the germline V gene. This CDR3 region has 16 residues. CDR3 DNA sequence: TGCGCCAGCAGCGATACCGGGACAGGGGTTTCAGATACGCAGTATTTT. It codes for CASSDTGTGVSDTQYF.

This rearrangement joins TRBV11-3 to TRBJ2-3; 7 positions match TRBD1. Germline V gives CDR1 SGHNT, CDR2 YENEEA. The CDR3 is 15 amino acids. V gave up 3 bases and J gave up 2 bases; unmatched junction bases: 5. CDR3 nucleotide sequence: TGTGCCAGCAGCTTTGAACAGGGGTACACAGATACGCAGTATTTT. Encoded protein: CASSFEQGYTDTQYF.

The chain uses TRBV7-2 and TRBJ2-1; 10 positions match TRBD2. The CDR3 is made up of 15 amino acids. Germline loops: CDR1 SGHTA, CDR2 FQGNSA. The trim removed 4 bases at V and 3 bases at J, leaving 3 bases unmatched. The CDR3 sequence is CASSSLAGNYNEQFF. Here the CDR3 DNA reads TGTGCCAGCAGCTCACTAGCGGGAAACTACAATGAGCAGTTCTTC.

The CDR3 loop reads CASSLGQGEFSGELFF. The CDR3 nucleotides are TGTGCCAGCAGCTTAGGGCAGGGGGAATTCAGCGGGGAGCTGTTTTTT. This chain connects TRBV7-6 to TRBJ2-2; 7 bases agree with TRBD1. This CDR3 has 16 amino acids. V gave up 1 base and J gave up 7 bases; unmatched junction bases: 9. Germline CDR1 and CDR2: SGHVS and FNYEAQ.

The chain couples TRBV18 to TRBJ2-7; 8 nucleotides line up with TRBD1. This CDR3 region has 14 residues. V shed 6 bases and J 2 bases; nucleotides not matched to a gene: 6. Germline V gives CDR1 KGHSH, CDR2 LQKENI. As DNA, the CDR3 is TGTGCCAGCTCCCCGGGACAGGTACCCTACGAGCAGTACTTC. Protein: CASSPGQVPYEQYF. Looking up the rest from reference TRBV18 and TRBJ2-7 gives the full variable domain: NAGVMQNPRHLVRRRGQEARLRCSPMKGHSHVYWYRQLPEEGLKFMVYLQKENIIDESGMPKERFSAEFPKEGPSILRIQQVVRGDSAAYFCASSPGQVPYEQYFGPGTRLTVT.

The V call is TRBV18, the J call TRBJ1-5; 9 bases agree with TRBD1. V gave up 8 bases and J gave up 6 bases; unmatched junction bases: 2. The germline gives CDR1 KGHSH, CDR2 LQKENI. The CDR3 loop spans 12 amino acids. The CDR3 loop reads CASATGGQPQHF. The CDR3 DNA follows: TGTGCCAGCGCGACAGGGGGTCAGCCCCAGCATTTT. The entire variable domain, with the rest obtained from reference TRBV18 and TRBJ1-5, is as follows: NAGVMQNPRHLVRRRGQEARLRCSPMKGHSHVYWYRQLPEEGLKFMVYLQKENIIDESGMPKERFSAEFPKEGPSILRIQQVVRGDSAAYFCASATGGQPQHFGDGTRLSIL.

The V call is TRBV28, the J call TRBJ1-5; TRBD1 might be the D (6 bases). V lost 7 bases and J 4 bases, leaving 14 bases between the germline ends. Germline loops: CDR1 MDHEN, CDR2 SYDVKM. The CDR3 covers 14 residues. The CDR3 coding sequence is TGTGCCAGCACTTCCGGACAGCCGAATCAGCCCCAGCATTTT. It is translated as CASTSGQPNQPQHF.

V gene TRBV18 combines with J gene TRBJ1-2, with 10 bases fitting TRBD1. The V gene's germline CDR1 is KGHSH and CDR2 LQKENI. There are 16 residues in the CDR3. Unmatched junction bases numbered 11, after V lost 2 bases and J lost 8 bases. CDR3 coding DNA: TGTGCCAGCTCACCAATCCCCCCGACAGGGGGCGAGGGCTACACCTTC. This sequence encodes CASSPIPPTGGEGYTF.

The J gene is TRBJ2-2, the V gene TRBV24-1, with 9 bases aligning to TRBD2. This CDR3 spans 16 amino acids. Trimming cost V 2 bases and J 4 bases; bases outside gene matches: 4. Germline V gives CDR1 KGHDR, CDR2 SFDVKD. The CDR3 nucleotides read TGTGCCACCAGTGATTGGGCGGGAGGGCTCACCGGGGAGCTGTTTTTT. Translated: CATSDWAGGLTGELFF.

The chain uses TRBV30 and TRBJ1-3; 7 bases are a match to TRBD1. Trimming took 4 bases from V and 2 from J; bases not matched to a gene: 2. The germline gives CDR1 GTSNPN, CDR2 SVGIG (reference sequence). The CDR3 has 13 amino acids. The CDR3 reads CAWTTGAGNTIYF. CDR3 nucleotide sequence: TGTGCCTGGACTACAGGGGCTGGAAACACCATATATTTT.

The chain recombines TRBV28 with TRBJ2-7, with TRBD1 identical over 12 bases. Trimming took 2 bases from V and 2 from J; bases not matched to a gene: 7. The CDR3 totals 17 residues. Germline CDR1 and CDR2: MDHEN and SYDVKM. CDR3 loop: CASSLLPGQGATYEQYF. CDR3 bases: TGTGCCAGCAGTTTACTACCGGGACAGGGGGCTACCTACGAGCAGTACTTC.

CDR3 coding DNA: TGCGCCAGCAGCCAACGATTGGCGGCGAATAATTCACCCCTCCACTTT. Translated: CASSQRLAANNSPLHF. The V call is TRBV4-1, the J call TRBJ1-6; D gene uncertain. V was pared by 2 bases and J by 5 bases, with 13 bases between. The CDR3 has 16 amino acids. Germline-derived CDR1 and CDR2 are MGHRA and YSYEKL.

The rearrangement uses TRBV11-1 and TRBJ2-1, with 8 bases identical to TRBD1. Germline loops: CDR1 SGHAT, CDR2 FQDESV (reference sequence). With V trimmed by 5 bases and J by 6 bases, 6 bases remained unmatched. The CDR3 consists of 14 residues. As DNA, the CDR3 is TGTGCCAGCAGCGCCCGGACAGGGTCCAATGAGCAGTTCTTC. This codes for CASSARTGSNEQFF.

This sequence joins TRBV7-6 and TRBJ2-7, with TRBD2 matching over 10 bases. This CDR3 has 18 amino acids. V shed 8 bases, J shed 0 bases, and the junction held 16 bases outside the gene matches. Germline CDR1 is SGHVS and CDR2 is FNYEAQ. CDR3 DNA: TGTGCCAGCGGGGTTGGGCTAGCGGGAGAGTGGCCCTCCTACGAGCAGTACTTC. Amino acid sequence: CASGVGLAGEWPSYEQYF.

V usage is TRBV28 and J usage is TRBJ1-1; no firm D call. The CDR3 consists of 14 residues. CDR1 is MDHEN, CDR2 SYDVKM, per germline. With 3 bases removed from V and 1 base from J, the gap between germline ends came to 9 bases. Here the CDR3 reads CASSLYSKNTEAFF. In nucleotides, the CDR3 is TGTGCCAGCAGTTTGTACAGTAAGAACACTGAAGCTTTCTTT.

The chain carries TRBV9 and TRBJ2-3, with no clear D. Trimming left V 3 bases short and J 1 base short, with 12 bases between. Germline-derived CDR1 and CDR2 are SGDLS and YYNGEE. This CDR3 region has 15 residues. CDR3 protein: CASSGGAYRTDTQYF. CDR3 sequence (DNA): TGTGCCAGCAGCGGCGGAGCGTACCGCACAGATACGCAGTATTTT.

V is TRBV2 and J is TRBJ2-2; D remains unclear. The CDR3 has 15 amino acids. V was clipped by 8 bases and J by 0 bases, with 13 bases between them. Germline values: CDR1 SNHLY, CDR2 FYNNEI. In DNA form, the CDR3 reads TGTGCCAGCCGAACGTTACGGGCGAACACCGGGGAGCTGTTTTTT. Encoded protein: CASRTLRANTGELFF. The full variable domain, with the rest looked up from reference TRBV2 and TRBJ2-2, is EPEVTQTPSHQVTQMGQEVILRCVPISNHLYFYWYRQILGQKVEFLVSFYNNEISEKSEIFDDQFSVERPDGSNFTLKIRSTKLEDSAMYFCASRTLRANTGELFFGEGSRLTVL.

The rearrangement joins TRBV11-2 to TRBJ2-2, with TRBD2 identical over 14 bases. V trimming: 5 bases; J trimming: 5 bases; junction bases outside the gene matches: 7. CDR3 length equals 17 residues. Germline assignment: CDR1 SGHAT and CDR2 FQNNGV. CDR3 sequence (DNA): TGTGCCAGCAGCCAGACTAGCGGGAGGGTTAAAACCGGGGAGCTGTTTTTT. Translated: CASSQTSGRVKTGELFF.

V and J are TRBV5-1 and TRBJ1-6, with 7 bases matching TRBD1. This CDR3 is 14 amino acids long. J lost 7 bases, V lost 4 bases, and 5 bases had no gene match. Germline CDR1 and CDR2: SGHRS and YFSETQ. The CDR3, as DNA: TGCGCCAGCAGCCCTACAGGGGAAAATTCACCCCTCCACTTT. Translating it yields CASSPTGENSPLHF.

The rearrangement links TRBV6-1 to TRBJ1-1; 7 nucleotides match TRBD1. Germline values: CDR1 MNHNS, CDR2 SASEGT. J gave up 13 bases and V 1 base, and 12 bases lay outside the gene matches. The CDR3 is made up of 14 amino acids. CDR3 nucleotide sequence: TGTGCCAGCAGTGAAGTTCAGGGGGATGAGAGTAGTTTCTTT. Translation: CASSEVQGDESSFF.

In this sample, this clone turned up once. This chain connects TRBV19 to TRBJ1-2, with TRBD1 matching over 10 bases. There are 17 residues in the CDR3. The junction had 12 bases not matched to a gene; V was cut back by 1 base and J by 7 bases. Germline loops: CDR1 LNHDA, CDR2 SQIVND (reference sequence). The DNA of the CDR3 is TGTGCCAGTAGTATAGGCGGACAGGGGGGAGTGGTCGGTGGCTACACCTTC. Amino acids: CASSIGGQGGVVGGYTF.

The chain links TRBV6-5 to TRBJ1-6; a possible D gene is TRBD1 (5 bases). V lost 8 bases and J 9 bases, leaving 14 bases between the germline ends. The CDR3 totals 13 residues. Germline V gene sequence: CDR1 MNHEY, CDR2 SVGAGI. In DNA form, the CDR3 reads TGTGCCAGCGCCGGCAGGGCGTTTTCACCCCTCCACTTT. Amino acids: CASAGRAFSPLHF.

This clone appeared a few times. CDR3 region: CASSYNSNQPQHF. The CDR3 DNA follows: TGTGCCAGCAGTTACAATAGCAATCAGCCCCAGCATTTT. This chain connects TRBV28 to TRBJ1-5; no clear D. Germline assignment: CDR1 MDHEN and CDR2 SYDVKM. This CDR3 spans 13 amino acids. The V and J ends lost 4 bases and 0 bases respectively, with 4 bases between them. The whole variable domain, remainder taken from reference TRBV28 and TRBJ1-5, is DVKVTQSSRYLVKRTGEKVFLECVQDMDHENMFWYRQDPGLGLRLIYFSYDVKMKEKGDIPEGYSVSREKKERFSLILESASTNQTSMYLCASSYNSNQPQHFGDGTRLSIL.

This chain uses TRBV5-1 with TRBJ2-5; 12 bases map to TRBD2. Trimming took 4 bases from V and 2 from J; bases not matched to a gene: 3. The CDR3 runs 15 residues. CDR1 and CDR2 from the germline V gene are SGHRS and YFSETQ. CDR3 sequence: CASSPGLAGQETQYF. The CDR3 DNA reads TGCGCCAGCAGCCCCGGACTAGCGGGACAAGAGACCCAGTACTTC.

A word on this clone: Compared with germline, one end of the junction differs, possibly owing to a read error. The J gene is TRBJ2-3, the V gene TRBV7-7; possibly TRBD2 for D (6 bases). This CDR3 is 16 amino acids long. Looked up from germline, CDR1 is SSHAT and CDR2 is FNYEAQ (reference sequence). The CDR3 coding sequence is TGTGCTAGCAGCCGCGAGGCAGGCGGGACCCGAGATACGCAGTATTTT. Amino acid sequence: CASSREAGGTRDTQYF.

This clone was observed a few times. V usage is TRBV10-3 and J usage is TRBJ2-1; a possible D gene is TRBD2 (5 bases). Germline V gene sequence: CDR1 ENHRY, CDR2 SYGVKD. The CDR3 spans 15 residues. V was cut by 2 bases and J by 8 bases, with 16 bases left in between. This CDR3 reads CAISETLARSYEQFF. In nucleotides, the CDR3 is TGTGCCATCAGTGAGACCCTAGCCAGGTCGTATGAGCAGTTCTTC.

The chain links TRBV28 to TRBJ1-5; D is perhaps TRBD1 (5 bases). The CDR3 spans 13 residues. CDR1 is MDHEN and CDR2 is SYDVKM in the germline V gene. Trimming left V 5 bases short and J 5 bases short, with 10 bases between. The CDR3 sequence is CASSLSRDQPQHF. The CDR3 bases are TGTGCCAGCAGTCTTAGCAGGGATCAGCCCCAGCATTTT. The full variable domain, with the rest looked up from reference TRBV28 and TRBJ1-5, is DVKVTQSSRYLVKRTGEKVFLECVQDMDHENMFWYRQDPGLGLRLIYFSYDVKMKEKGDIPEGYSVSREKKERFSLILESASTNQTSMYLCASSLSRDQPQHFGDGTRLSIL.

This clone appeared once. The chain has TRBV29-1 and TRBJ2-7; 7 nucleotides agree with TRBD2. Germline loops: CDR1 SQVTM, CDR2 ANQGSEA. The CDR3 is 13 residues long. V lost 5 bases and J lost 7; bases outside the gene matches: 11. The CDR3 DNA reads TGCAGCGTTTCTGGGGGAGGGCCTGGGGAGCAGTACTTC. It is translated as CSVSGGGPGEQYF.

V usage is TRBV7-9 and J usage is TRBJ1-4; 9 bases are shared with TRBD1. From germline, CDR1 is SEHNR and CDR2 FQNEAQ (reference sequence). This CDR3 comprises 14 residues. The J segment lost 7 bases and the V segment lost 4 bases, leaving 4 bases of the junction unmatched. CDR3: CASSSGQGAEKLFF. The DNA of the CDR3 is TGTGCCAGCAGCTCGGGACAGGGAGCTGAAAAACTGTTTTTT. Together with reference TRBV7-9 and TRBJ1-4, the CDR3 gives the full variable domain: DTGVSQNPRHKITKRGQNVTFRCDPISEHNRLYWYRQTLGQGPEFLTYFQNEAQLEKSRLLSDRFSAERPKGSFSTLEIQRTEQGDSAMYLCASSSGQGAEKLFFGSGTQLSVL.

The chain uses TRBV5-4 and TRBJ2-7; TRBD2 is a possible D gene (6 bases). The CDR3 spans 15 residues. The germline CDR1 and CDR2 sequences are SGHNT and YYREEE (reference sequence). The V gene lost 6 bases and the J gene lost 2 bases, with 18 bases spanning the gap. In DNA form, the CDR3 reads TGTGCCAGCACCCCCCTCCAGGGAGGCACCTACGAGCAGTACTTC. Protein product: CASTPLQGGTYEQYF.